This T cell receptor beta chain was sequenced during a study of shared clonotypes between healthy human individuals (dated by TCRdb to the early 2020s). About the investigation overall: A few men and two women, aged 18 to 49 years, made up the cohort. For each donor, CD4 naive and CD4 memory were each given three plates, CD8 naive was given two plates, and CD8 memory was given one plate. To estimate repertoire size and how much clonotypes are shared between individuals, the study performed deep sequencing of blood TCR repertoires from roughly five healthy adults. Between about 0.9 and 10 billion PBMCs per donor were obtained by leukapheresis. Different laboratories and diverse techniques were used to prepare libraries and sequence TCR repertoires, to increase sequencing depth and limit assay-specific biases. On the study overall, not on this receptor specifically: Sampling was limited to blood, and TCR repertoires in tissue likely differ from TCR repertoires in blood. Based on pairwise subsampling, the degree of clonotype sharing among donors was expected to be affected by sequencing depth. Estimated clonotype richness was generally larger for naive than for memory subsets. Even with the large sequencing depth, rarefaction of the sorted-subset datasets indicated that sequencing was incomplete. When several donors were compared, the shared fraction of clonotypes was roughly 5% for naive CD4, approximately 3.3% for naive CD8, 2.3% for memory CD4, and less than 0.5% for memory CD8. Compared with non-shared clonotypes, the clonotypes found in all four sorted-subset donors had higher generation probabilities. Because the study included a small number of donors, the genetic and exposure-history diversity represented was limited.

TCR CDR3 regions were amplified from genomic DNA by multiplex PCR using the deep immunoSEQ assay. For each cell subset, the extracted genomic DNA was distributed evenly across all wells of several immunoSEQ 96-well plates, and each plate served as one replicate. For sorted subsets, 150 to 250 ng genomic DNA, equal to tens of thousands of T cell genomes, was loaded into each replicate PCR. The purified libraries were quantified using a Qubit 3.0 fluorometer, sized with a Bioanalyzer 2100, and then quantified again using the KAPA Library Quantification kit. A separate single-read 150-cycle Illumina NextSeq 550 flow cell was used to sequence each immunoSEQ 96-well plate. Processing in the source paper ran as follows. The immunoSEQ output contained only junctional sequences without quality scores, so filtering could not match that applied to full-length reads. Sequences were annotated with PyIR, a Python wrapper for IgBLAST v1.9, and V/J genes and CDR3 were assigned using IMGT germline references. Reads were removed for weak V/J assignments (E-value above 1e-6), missing CDR3, stop codons, out-of-frame junctions, or ambiguous translated residues. A V3J clonotype was defined by an identical inferred V gene, J gene, and CDR3 amino acid sequence. To compute the percentage overlap between repertoires, the number of shared unique clonotypes was divided by the size of the smaller repertoire. Three approaches were used to assess repertoire richness: RTK rarefaction, the Chao1 estimator, and Recon v2.1 estimates of unobserved clonotypes. OLGA was used to compute generation probabilities for all TCRbeta clonotypes that the gDNA method yielded from several donors. Held by TCRdb, this immuneACCESS table contains in-frame sequences only and omits some clones. Under half of the omission traces to an unresolved V gene where checked; the cause of the rest is unknown. D and trimming were read from the DNA, whereas the V and J calls and clone size are those reported in that table. This sample is represented by some 2,100,000 clones; under 95% of them were singletons. The top ten clones comprise 1.5% to 2% of the sample.

To note about this clone: What antigen it recognizes has not been identified. Nothing much larger sits one base from this clone, and base qualities are not available.

The CDR3 sequence holds 16 residues, the cysteine and phenylalanine included. Of the read, only the CDR3 DNA is kept; its 48 bases are in frame from base 1. The germline V gene sets CDR1 to SGHAT and CDR2 to FQNNGV. The junction carries 18 bases between V and J, which are trimmed by 0 bases and 6 bases respectively. CD8 naive samples were obtained by positive selection for CCR7 among CD45RO-negative cells, yielding a CD45RA+CCR7+ population from which TemRA cells were excluded. Healthy HIV-negative adults with no recently reported acute infections or vaccinations were included as donors. Every donor was a Caucasian adult residing in Nashville, Tennessee, USA. Blood was obtained by leukapheresis, after which PBMCs were separated by Ficoll-Histopaque density gradient centrifugation and cryopreserved in liquid nitrogen vapor phase. Analytical flow cytometry was used to check the purity and quantity of every magnetically sorted T cell population. Each sorted fraction had its genomic DNA isolated and then quantified by UV absorbance on a Nanodrop 2000c.

The sequencing input was naive CD8+ T cells from PBMCs. Per the publication, the cell subset or site label means: CD45RA+CCR7+. The chain links TRBV11-2 with TRBJ2-7, with a tentative D call of TRBD1 or TRBD2, each matching 5 bases. The source of this sequence is a man aged 18 to 30 in good health. Some clones in this sample may be carry-over from other donors' samples. For the CDR3, the sequence is CASSLDWGTAAIEQYF. The sequence in DNA is TGTGCCAGCAGCTTAGACTGGGGGACCGCCGCTATCGAGCAGTACTTC.